The sequence of this T cell receptor beta chain was determined in a study of T cell clonality in common variable immunodeficiency. Sequencing input was equivalent genomic DNA from CVID and controls. Clones were read by immunoSEQ multiplex PCR, and TCRdb kept only the in-frame ones, dropping some. This repertoire holds about 40,000 clones, and none appear only once. From germline, CDR1 is SGHRS and CDR2 YFSETQ. Trimming cost V 5 bases and J 4 bases; bases outside gene matches: 6. This CDR3 is 14 amino acids long. This clone has at least ten counts. As yet, its antigen is unknown. The read terminates 3 residues before the CDR3 end, so the remaining end is supplied by the germline J gene. Study-level points and caveats: Fewer deletions and N-nucleotide insertions were reportedly seen in common variable immunodeficiency TCR beta sequences. TCRbeta clonality was increased in CVID versus healthy controls.

J is TRBJ2-1 and V is TRBV5-1, with 7 bases identical to TRBD2. This TCR came from a person aged 18 to 75 in good health. Sequencing used peripheral blood mononuclear cells. CDR3 DNA, as far as it was read: TGCGCCAGCAGACCGGGACTAATTTACAATGAG. The encoded protein is CASRPGLIYNE. The CDR3 reads in full as CASRPGLIYNEQFF.